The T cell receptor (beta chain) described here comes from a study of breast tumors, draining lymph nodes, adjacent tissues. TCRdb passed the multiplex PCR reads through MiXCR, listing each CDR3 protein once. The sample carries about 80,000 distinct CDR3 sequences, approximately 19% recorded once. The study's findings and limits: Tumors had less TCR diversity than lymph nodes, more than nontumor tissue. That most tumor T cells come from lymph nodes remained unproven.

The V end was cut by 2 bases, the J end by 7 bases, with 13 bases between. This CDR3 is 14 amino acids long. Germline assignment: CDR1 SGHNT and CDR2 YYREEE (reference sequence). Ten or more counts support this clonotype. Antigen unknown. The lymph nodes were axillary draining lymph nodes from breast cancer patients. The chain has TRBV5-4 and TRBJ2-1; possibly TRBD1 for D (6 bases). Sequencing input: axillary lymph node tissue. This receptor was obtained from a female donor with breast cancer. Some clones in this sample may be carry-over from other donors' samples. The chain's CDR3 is CASSLQGIGNEQFF. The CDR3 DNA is TGTGCCAGCAGCTTACAGGGTATCGGGAATGAGCAGTTCTTC.